These 30 T cell receptor beta chains were all obtained from the same sample, sequenced in a study of vaccination effects on CD4 cells after COVID-19. Profiling relied on immunoSEQ multiplex PCR, and the TCRdb table lists in-frame clones only, not all of them. Of fewer than 35,000 clones in the sample, around 67% were seen once. Prior to sequencing, the ViraFEST assay stimulated PBMC with viral peptide pools, which expanded the antigen-specific CD4+ T cells. Investigators separated out CD4+ T cells once approximately 11 days of culture had passed. The vaccine given was either BNT162b2 or mRNA-1273, in two doses. For these receptors, no antigen is known. Sequenced material: CD4+ T cells from PBMCs cultured with HCoV-229E spike peptides, taken after COVID-19 vaccination. Every receptor here comes from a human donor who received a COVID-19 vaccine.

This clone was found once. This sequence joins TRBV6-5 and TRBJ1-2, with 9 bases lining up with TRBD1. The junction had 9 bases not matched to a gene; V was cut back by 6 bases and J by 4 bases. This CDR3 has 15 residues. CDR1 is MNHEY, CDR2 SVGAGI, per germline. The CDR3 loop reads CASSLGQGNFYGYTF. CDR3 DNA sequence: TGTGCCAGCAGCTTGGGACAGGGTAATTTCTATGGCTACACCTTC.

This clone was detected once. The rearrangement joins TRBV27 to TRBJ2-7; D is possibly TRBD1 (6 bases). The germline V gene encodes CDR1 MNHEY and CDR2 SMNVEV (reference sequence). Trimming took off 5 bases at V and 1 base at J, with 15 bases between the two ends. The CDR3 runs 15 residues. This CDR3 is CASSPGQPGSYEQYF. CDR3 bases: TGTGCCAGCAGTCCTGGACAGCCTGGGTCCTACGAGCAGTACTTC.

The genes are TRBV6-5 and TRBJ1-1; weak D call: TRBD1 (5 bases). The CDR3 is 16 residues long. Per germline, CDR1 MNHEY and CDR2 SVGAGI. The V end lost 2 bases, the J end lost 3 bases, and 16 bases lay between the germline ends. CDR3 DNA: TGTGCCAGCAGTTACGAAAAGGGACGTAGGGACACTGAAGCTTTCTTT. Encoded protein: CASSYEKGRRDTEAFF.

A few counts support this clone. J is TRBJ2-1 and V is TRBV29-1; possible D gene TRBD1, 5 bases. The CDR3 spans 15 residues. Trimming removed 1 base from V and 0 bases from J, with 10 bases in between. Germline values: CDR1 SQVTM, CDR2 ANQGSEA. The chain's CDR3 is CSVEGTKSSYNEQFF. CDR3 DNA sequence: TGCAGCGTTGAAGGGACAAAAAGCTCCTACAATGAGCAGTTCTTC.

This clone turned up a few times. V is TRBV5-1 and J is TRBJ1-5; TRBD1 matches 7 bases. J gave up 6 bases and V 5 bases, and 14 bases lay outside the gene matches. Germline-derived CDR1 and CDR2 are SGHRS and YFSETQ. The CDR3 sequence is 16 residues long. In DNA form, the CDR3 reads TGCGCCAGCAGTGAATCCCCCACAGGGGTGGGTCAGCCCCAGCATTTT. It specifies CASSESPTGVGQPQHF.

V and J are TRBV6-5 and TRBJ1-5; no clear D. This CDR3 spans 15 amino acids. The germline V gene encodes CDR1 MNHEY and CDR2 SVGAGI. The V gene lost 6 bases and the J gene lost 0 bases, with 12 bases spanning the gap. This chain's CDR3 is CASRKGSLSNQPQHF. Written as DNA, the CDR3 is TGTGCCAGCAGGAAGGGCAGTCTTAGCAATCAGCCCCAGCATTTT.

The chain couples TRBV5-4 to TRBJ1-1; a possible D gene is TRBD1 (6 bases). The germline CDR1 and CDR2 sequences are SGHNT and YYREEE (reference sequence). This CDR3 is built from 17 residues. V was trimmed by 9 bases and J by 1 base, leaving 25 bases between them. CDR3 amino acids: CATYTPSGGGGNTEAFF. The DNA for the CDR3 is TGTGCCACCTACACCCCGTCCGGGGGCGGGGGGAACACTGAAGCTTTCTTT.

This chain links TRBV28 with TRBJ1-2, with 7 bases identical to TRBD1. The CDR3 is 13 residues long. J was trimmed by 4 bases and V by 3 bases; bases with no gene match: 2. CDR1 is MDHEN and CDR2 is SYDVKM in the germline V gene. CDR3 sequence (DNA): TGTGCCAGCAGTTTTGACAGGGTCTATGGCTACACCTTC. It is translated as CASSFDRVYGYTF.

The chain recombines TRBV21-1 with TRBJ2-3; the table names TRBD1, a call not compared with the DNA. TRBV21-1 is a documented pseudogene. The CDR3 is 14 residues long. This chain's CDR3 is CASSKDRSTDTQYF. In DNA, the CDR3 is TGTGCCAGCAGCAAAGACAGGAGCACAGATACGCAGTATTTT.

The J gene is TRBJ1-5, the V gene TRBV10-1; no reliable D call. The V end was cut by 2 bases, the J end by 6 bases, with 8 bases between. This CDR3 contains 13 residues. CDR1 WNHNN and CDR2 SYGVQD come from the germline V gene (reference sequence). The CDR3 DNA reads as TGCGCCAGCAGTGAGAATGCTCTTCAGCCCCAGCATTTT. Protein product: CASSENALQPQHF.

The V gene is TRBV10-2, the J gene TRBJ1-2, with 12 bases fitting TRBD1. V shed 8 bases and J 7 bases; nucleotides not matched to a gene: 5. Germline CDR1 reads WSHSY; CDR2 reads SAAADI. This CDR3 contains 13 residues. CDR3 in amino acids: CASLGQGAGGYTF. The CDR3 DNA reads as TGCGCCAGCCTGGGACAGGGGGCGGGTGGCTACACCTTC.

This clone occurred a few times. The chain uses TRBV6-5 and TRBJ1-1, with D uncertain. Germline CDR1 MNHEY, CDR2 SVGAGI. The CDR3 totals 13 residues. The germline V and J ends were trimmed by 3 bases and 3 bases, with 8 bases remaining between them. The CDR3 is CASSYGSDTEAFF. Here the CDR3 DNA reads TGTGCCAGCAGTTATGGGTCGGACACTGAAGCTTTCTTT.

This clone came up a few times. The CDR3: CASSYQAESYNEQFF. DNA of the CDR3: TGTGCCAGCAGTTACCAAGCGGAATCCTACAATGAGCAGTTCTTC. The chain uses TRBV6-6 and TRBJ2-1; possible D gene TRBD2, 5 bases. Per germline, CDR1 MNHNY and CDR2 SVGAGI (reference sequence). V lost 2 bases and J 1 base, leaving 9 bases between the germline ends. This CDR3 is built from 15 residues.

This clone was detected only a few times. This sequence joins TRBV29-1 and TRBJ1-1; D is ambiguous. The V gene lost 3 bases and the J gene lost 1 base, with 6 bases spanning the gap. The CDR3 sequence is 12 residues long. Germline V gives CDR1 SQVTM, CDR2 ANQGSEA. The CDR3 sequence: CSVDARNTEAFF. Here the CDR3 DNA reads TGCAGCGTTGATGCCAGGAACACTGAAGCTTTCTTT.

This chain links TRBV18 with TRBJ2-5, with 8 nucleotides matching TRBD2. Germline assignment: CDR1 KGHSH and CDR2 LQKENI. Trimming took 3 bases from V and 5 from J; bases not matched to a gene: 2. The CDR3 is made up of 13 amino acids. The CDR3 nucleotides are TGTGCCAGCTCACCCTCTAGCGGGGAGACCCAGTACTTC. This encodes CASSPSSGETQYF.

The chain employs TRBV7-8 and TRBJ2-3; 10 positions agree with TRBD2. V lost 1 base, J lost 4 bases, and 5 bases stayed unmatched. The CDR3 has 16 residues. Germline CDR1 is SGHVS and CDR2 is FQNEAQ. The CDR3 loop is CASSLGLAGAADTQYF. The CDR3, as DNA: TGTGCCAGCAGCTTAGGGCTAGCGGGGGCAGCAGATACGCAGTATTTT.

This clone was detected only a few times. The chain links TRBV29-1 to TRBJ2-1; tentative D call: TRBD2 (7 bases). In germline, CDR1 is SQVTM, CDR2 ANQGSEA. V dropped 6 bases and J dropped 6 bases, with 33 bases sitting between them. There are 19 residues in the CDR3. CDR3 nucleotide sequence: TGCAGCGTGCACGGGGGGCTAGCGGCCTACTGGGGGGATAGCAATGAGCAGTTCTTC. Protein: CSVHGGLAAYWGDSNEQFF.

The CDR3 region has the DNA TGTGCCAGCAGCCAAGATCCTTCGTCAGCCTTCTATGCTGGAACCTTC. This sequence encodes CASSQDPSSAFYAGTF. The rearrangement joins TRBV4-2 to TRBJ1-2, with D unresolved. Trimming pared 0 bases from V and 14 bases from J, leaving 25 bases between. From germline, CDR1 is LGHNA and CDR2 YNFKEQ. The CDR3 covers 16 residues.

CDR3 in amino acids: CAWSVGGNQPQHF. The CDR3 bases are TGTGCCTGGAGTGTAGGAGGCAATCAGCCCCAGCATTTT. V and J are TRBV30 and TRBJ1-5, with D uncertain. Germline V gene sequence: CDR1 GTSNPN, CDR2 SVGIG (reference sequence). The CDR3 is 13 amino acids. V gave up 0 bases and J gave up 2 bases, with 5 bases separating them.

The CDR3 DNA reads TGCGCCAGCAGTTCGACCGGGAACACTGAAGCTTTCTTT. This sequence encodes CASSSTGNTEAFF. The rearrangement joins TRBV5-1 to TRBJ1-1; D gene ambiguous. The CDR3 totals 13 residues. Trimming took 5 bases from V and 1 from J, leaving 9 bases between them. CDR1 and CDR2 from the germline V gene are SGHRS and YFSETQ.

The CDR3 is CSVDLFRGGDYNEQFF. CDR3 nucleotide sequence: TGCAGCGTTGACCTTTTCAGGGGAGGGGACTACAATGAGCAGTTCTTC. The chain carries TRBV29-1 and TRBJ2-1, with D tentatively TRBD2 (7 bases). This CDR3 contains 16 residues. The ends were cut back, 3 bases at V and 3 bases at J, with 18 bases in the middle. Germline loops: CDR1 SQVTM, CDR2 ANQGSEA.

This clone came up once. This CDR3 is CASSYLAGVNEQFF. CDR3 DNA sequence: TGTGCCAGCAGCTACCTAGCGGGAGTCAATGAGCAGTTCTTC. J is TRBJ2-1 and V is TRBV6-5; 10 bases map to TRBD2. CDR1 MNHEY and CDR2 SVGAGI come from the germline V gene. The CDR3 has 14 residues. The junction had 5 bases not matched to a gene; V was cut back by 6 bases and J by 6 bases.

The chain recombines TRBV4-1 with TRBJ2-1, with D maybe TRBD2 (5 bases). This CDR3 is built from 15 residues. Germline V lookup: CDR1 MGHRA, CDR2 YSYEKL. V gave up 1 base and J gave up 9 bases, with 16 bases separating them. The DNA of the CDR3 is TGCGCCAGCAGCCAAGTGCTACAAACACGGGGTGAGCAGTTCTTC. This gives the protein CASSQVLQTRGEQFF.

J is TRBJ1-4 and V is TRBV6-5, with unresolved D. Germline values: CDR1 MNHEY, CDR2 SVGAGI. V gave up 6 bases and J gave up 4 bases, with 15 bases separating them. The CDR3 runs to 15 residues. The CDR3 nucleotides read TGTGCCAGCAGGCAACTCGACGGATTTAATGAAAAACTGTTTTTT. Its translation: CASRQLDGFNEKLFF.

The chain combines TRBV10-2 with TRBJ2-5; a weak D match, TRBD1 (5 bases). This CDR3 is 16 amino acids long. Germline loops: CDR1 WSHSY, CDR2 SAAADI. V shed 6 bases and J shed 5 bases, with 22 bases lying between them. The CDR3, as DNA: TGCGCCAGCAGGGGATCTAGGGGCAGGGAAATTGAGACCCAGTACTTC. Translated: CASRGSRGREIETQYF.

This clone has just a few counts. The J gene is TRBJ1-5, the V gene TRBV4-2; 7 bases match TRBD1. Unmatched junction bases numbered 12, after V lost 4 bases and J lost 9 bases. The CDR3 spans 15 residues. CDR1 LGHNA and CDR2 YNFKEQ come from the germline V gene. The CDR3 loop is CASSPYQGDDGPQHF. The CDR3 DNA sequence: TGTGCCAGCAGCCCCTACCAGGGGGATGACGGGCCCCAGCATTTT.

V gene TRBV18 combines with J gene TRBJ1-2, with TRBD1 identical over 9 bases. The CDR3 covers 16 residues. Trimming at V came to 3 bases and at J to 4 bases, leaving 9 bases not matched to a gene. Germline values: CDR1 KGHSH, CDR2 LQKENI. The DNA of the CDR3 is TGTGCCAGCTCACCCGGACAGGGGATACTAGGCTATGGCTACACCTTC. The encoded protein is CASSPGQGILGYGYTF.

This clone was detected once. This chain joins TRBV6-6 and TRBJ2-1; D is perhaps TRBD2 (7 bases). This CDR3 is built from 16 residues. CDR1 and CDR2 (germline): MNHNY, SVGAGI (reference sequence). Trimming stripped 5 bases from V and 1 base from J, with 15 bases between. CDR3 sequence: CASSPSRGGSYNEQFF. CDR3 sequence (DNA): TGTGCCAGCAGTCCTAGTAGGGGGGGGTCCTACAATGAGCAGTTCTTC.

This chain connects TRBV7-8 to TRBJ1-2; 7 bases match TRBD1. CDR3 length: 15 residues. Germline CDR1 is SGHVS and CDR2 is FQNEAQ. Trimming took 1 base from V and 6 from J; bases not matched to a gene: 8. CDR3 DNA sequence: TGTGCCAGCAGCTTAGTGGGGTTGACAGGGCATGGCTACACCTTC. Residues: CASSLVGLTGHGYTF.

V is TRBV5-6 and J is TRBJ1-1; D is ambiguous. The CDR3 has 13 residues. Trimming took 3 bases from V and 11 from J, leaving 17 bases between them. Germline CDR1 is SGHDT and CDR2 is YYEEEE. For the CDR3, the DNA is TGTGCCAGCAGCTCCACCTCCACTTCTGGTGCTTTCTTT. It is translated as CASSSTSTSGAFF. The full variable domain, rest sourced from reference TRBV5-6 and TRBJ1-1, is DAGVTQSPTHLIKTRGQQVTLRCSPKSGHDTVSWYQQALGQGPQFIFQYYEEEERQRGNFPDRFSGHQFPNYSSELNVNALLLGDSALYLCASSSTSTSGAFFGQGTRLTVV.